This TCR beta chain comes out of a study of Ad26.COV2.S vaccination and SARS-CoV-2 variants. Study information: Dosing was one shot or two shots 56 days apart. General study results and limits: Non-spike TCR breadth was similar in vaccine and placebo recipients.

Germline-derived CDR1 and CDR2 are SEHNR and FQNEAQ (reference sequence). Trimming shortened V by 0 bases and J by 0 bases, and 12 bases separated the two germline ends. This CDR3 contains 16 residues. The sample's treatment: 15 to 20 received Ad26.COV2.S at low or high dose, single or two shots; roughly five received placebo; per-sample allocation not given. Samples analyzed were those drawn on day 63 after the first vaccine or placebo injection. What was given as vaccine was an Ad26 vector encoding Wuhan-strain SARS-CoV-2 spike. In the case of this clone: The target antigen is unknown.

Libraries were prepared by immunoSEQ multiplex PCR; TCRdb keeps only in-frame clonotypes and omits some of them. Of hundreds of thousands of clones in the sample, approximately 84% were seen once. This sequence joins TRBV7-9 and TRBJ2-7; no reliable D call. Material: peripheral blood, obtained in a trial of Ad26.COV2.S vaccine versus placebo. The TCR comes from a person aged 18-60 years who received the Ad26.COV2.S COVID-19 vaccine or a placebo. CDR3 nucleotide sequence: TGTGCCAGCAGCTTAGCGCTGGGTTTAAGCTCCTACGAGCAGTACTTC. Its protein product is CASSLALGLSSYEQYF.